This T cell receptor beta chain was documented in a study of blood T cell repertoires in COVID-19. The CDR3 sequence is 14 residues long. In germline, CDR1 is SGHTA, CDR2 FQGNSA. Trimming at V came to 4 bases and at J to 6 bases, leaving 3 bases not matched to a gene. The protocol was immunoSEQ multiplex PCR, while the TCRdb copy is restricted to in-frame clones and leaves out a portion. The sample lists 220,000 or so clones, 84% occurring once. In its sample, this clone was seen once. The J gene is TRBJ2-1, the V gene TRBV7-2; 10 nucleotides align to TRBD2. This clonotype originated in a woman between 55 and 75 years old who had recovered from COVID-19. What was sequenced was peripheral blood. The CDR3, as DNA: TGTGCCAGCAGCTCCCAGCGGGGGGGCAATGAGCAGTTCTTC. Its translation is CASSSQRGGNEQFF. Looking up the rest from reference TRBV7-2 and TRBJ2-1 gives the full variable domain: GAGVSQSPSNKVTEKGKDVELRCDPISGHTALYWYRQSLGQGLEFLIYFQGNSAPDKSGLPSDRFSAERTGGSVSTLTIQRTQQEDSAVYLCASSSQRGGNEQFFGPGTRLTVL.